A selection of T cell receptor beta chains follows, all from one sample in a study of post-analysis software for immune sequencing data. MiXCR was run by TCRdb on the PCR reads, yielding one entry per CDR3 protein. The table shows 700,000 to 800,000 distinct CDR3 sequences, with 25% to 30% occurring only once. Sequencing was carried out using blood. The receptor set was obtained from a girl under 18 with multiple sclerosis. Both conserved end residues are part of each CDR3. The D gene is left open where the match is weak. Clone size is not always given. Where it is, it says once, few, many or a class for expanded clones.

few | TRBJ2-1 | TRBV15 | NA | CATSRDARGDNEQFF | TGTGCCACCAGCAGAGATGCCAGGGGGGACAATGAGCAGTTCTTC
few | TRBJ2-3 | TRBV29-1 | NA | CSVEPPVRAQDTQYF | TGCAGCGTTGAGCCTCCCGTCAGAGCACAAGATACGCAGTATTTT
few | TRBJ2-7 | TRBV12-3/TRBV12-4 | NA | CASSTLGTVGHEQYF | TGTGCCAGCAGTACGCTCGGGACCGTAGGCCACGAGCAGTACTTC
few | TRBJ2-1 | TRBV12-3/TRBV12-4 | TRBD1 | CASSRNRGPPYNEQFF | TGTGCCAGCAGCCGTAACAGGGGGCCCCCCTACAATGAGCAGTTCTTC
NA | TRBJ2-3 | TRBV2 | TRBD1 | CANWTGEPTDTQYF | TGTGCCAACTGGACAGGGGAGCCAACAGATACGCAGTATTTT
few | TRBJ2-3 | TRBV27 | TRBD1 | CASSTPLGTEYF | TGTGCCAGCAGTACCCCCCTGGGGACAGAGTATTTT
few | TRBJ2-7 | TRBV29-1 | NA | CSVGGRSSYEQYF | TGCAGCGTCGGGGGACGGAGCTCCTACGAGCAGTACTTC
NA | TRBJ2-5 | TRBV6-2/TRBV6-3 | NA | CASIDRGYVETQYF | TGTGCCAGCATTGATAGGGGCTACGTGGAGACCCAGTACTTC
few | TRBJ1-1 | TRBV4-1 | TRBD1 | CASSLVRGRGVMNTEAFF | TGCGCCAGCAGCCTAGTGAGGGGGCGTGGGGTGATGAACACTGAAGCTTTCTTT
NA | TRBJ1-1 | TRBV3-1 | NA | CASSLAGLGRTEAFF | TGTGCCAGCAGCCTGGCCGGGTTGGGGAGGACTGAAGCTTTCTTT
NA | TRBJ2-1 | TRBV29-1 | NA | CSVDGNEQFF | TGCAGCGTTGATGGTAATGAGCAGTTCTTC
few | TRBJ2-2 | TRBV9 | TRBD1 | CASSAGQGGKNGELFF | TGTGCCAGCAGCGCAGGACAGGGGGGGAAGAACGGGGAGCTGTTTTTT
NA | TRBJ2-7 | TRBV11-2 | TRBD2 | CASTSLAGVGQYF | TGTGCCAGCACCTCTCTAGCGGGGGTAGGCCAGTACTTC
many | TRBJ2-6 | TRBV4-1 | NA | CASSQTSGANVLTF | TGCGCCAGCAGCCAGACCTCTGGGGCCAACGTCCTGACTTTC
few | TRBJ2-4 | TRBV6-2/TRBV6-3 | TRBD2 | CASSPGLAGLQYF | TGCGCCAGCAGCCCGGGACTAGCGGGTCTTCAGTACTTC
NA | TRBJ2-5 | TRBV13 | NA | CASSFRRGGLEETQYF | TGTGCCAGCAGCTTCAGGAGGGGGGGCCTCGAAGAGACCCAGTACTTC
many | TRBJ2-4 | TRBV6-5 | NA | CASSGLENIQYF | TGTGCCAGCAGCGGTTTGGAAAACATTCAGTACTTC
NA | TRBJ2-3 | TRBV27 | TRBD2 | CASRKVAGARTDTQYF | TGTGCCAGCAGAAAAGTAGCGGGGGCCCGCACAGATACGCAGTATTTT
few | TRBJ2-7 | TRBV7-2 | TRBD2 | CASSLTMSGLAGGLGEQYF | TGTGCCAGCAGCTTAACTATGTCTGGTTTAGCGGGAGGACTTGGAGAGCAGTACTTC
NA | TRBJ2-5 | TRBV5-1 | NA | CASSWRGLQETQYF | TGCGCCAGCAGCTGGAGAGGTTTACAAGAGACCCAGTACTTC
NA | TRBJ1-5 | TRBV6-2/TRBV6-3 | NA | CASSPASNSNQPQHF | TGTGCCAGCAGTCCTGCTTCGAATAGCAATCAGCCCCAGCATTTT
NA | TRBJ2-7 | TRBV7-9 | TRBD1 | CASSQEGRDRGTEQYF | TGTGCCAGCAGCCAAGAGGGGCGGGACAGGGGGACCGAGCAGTACTTC
NA | TRBJ2-6 | TRBV14 | NA | CASSARESGANVLTF | TGTGCCAGCAGCGCCCGGGAGTCCGGGGCCAACGTCCTGACTTTC
NA | TRBJ1-4 | TRBV3-1 | NA | CASSSQGLYEKLFF | TGTGCCAGCAGCTCCCAGGGATTATACGAAAAACTGTTTTTT
NA | TRBJ2-5 | TRBV6-1 | NA | CASSEDKGGETQYF | TGTGCCAGCAGTGAAGATAAGGGGGGGGAGACCCAGTACTTC
few | TRBJ2-1 | TRBV7-9 | TRBD2 | CASTAGGVDEQFF | TGTGCCAGCACAGCGGGGGGCGTCGATGAGCAGTTCTTC
many | TRBJ2-7 | TRBV6-6 | NA | CASSYPPSYEQYF | TGTGCCAGCAGTTACCCTCCATCCTACGAGCAGTACTTC
few | TRBJ1-1 | TRBV12-3/TRBV12-4 | NA | CASAPRVNTEAFF | TGTGCCAGCGCCCCGAGGGTGAACACTGAAGCTTTCTTT
NA | TRBJ1-4 | TRBV20-1 | NA | CRARTENEKLFF | TGCAGGGCTAGAACAGAAAATGAAAAACTGTTTTTT
NA | TRBJ1-2 | TRBV27 | NA | CASSEKRAFNYGYTF | TGTGCCAGCAGTGAAAAAAGGGCGTTTAACTATGGCTACACCTTC
NA | TRBJ2-3 | TRBV20-1 | TRBD2 | CSASMAGVFANTQYF | TGCAGTGCTAGTATGGCGGGAGTTTTCGCAAATACGCAGTATTTT
NA | TRBJ1-2 | TRBV12-3/TRBV12-4 | TRBD1 | CASSPFMTGDYGYTF | TGTGCCAGCAGTCCCTTTATGACAGGGGACTATGGCTACACCTTC
NA | TRBJ2-1 | TRBV14 | NA | CACSRDSYNEQFF | TGTGCCTGCAGCCGGGACTCCTACAATGAGCAGTTCTTC
NA | TRBJ1-4 | TRBV20-1 | NA | CSAFPSNAREKLFF | TGCAGTGCCTTCCCCTCGAATGCGCGGGAAAAACTGTTTTTT
NA | TRBJ2-6 | TRBV6-5 | NA | CASSYSRAPRSGANVLTF | TGTGCCAGCAGTTACTCGCGGGCCCCTCGCTCTGGGGCCAACGTCCTGACTTTC
NA | TRBJ1-2 | TRBV4-3 | TRBD1 | CASSQDLAGGKVYGYTF | TGCGCCAGCAGCCAAGATCTTGCAGGGGGCAAAGTCTATGGCTACACCTTC
NA | TRBJ2-1 | TRBV4-1 | NA | CASSPPGQLGNEQFF | TGCGCCAGCAGCCCCCCAGGACAGCTAGGCAATGAGCAGTTCTTC
few | TRBJ2-1 | TRBV6-5 | TRBD2 | CASSSPRGDEQFF | TGTGCCAGCAGTTCCCCACGGGGGGATGAGCAGTTCTTC
once | TRBJ2-1 | TRBV7-2 | NA | CASSREISYNEQFF | TGTGCCAGCAGCCGGGAGATCTCCTACAATGAGCAGTTCTTC
NA | TRBJ2-2 | TRBV20-1 | NA | CSARDLKKTNTGELFF | TGCAGTGCTAGAGATCTTAAGAAAACGAACACCGGGGAGCTGTTTTTT
once | TRBJ2-5 | TRBV20-1 | NA | CSARDSVFSTQYF | TGCAGTGCTAGGGACAGTGTATTTTCGACCCAGTACTTC
once | TRBJ2-5 | TRBV14 | NA | CASSQEPAQETQYF | TGTGCCAGCAGCCAAGAACCAGCCCAAGAGACCCAGTACTTC
NA | TRBJ2-3 | TRBV6-1 | TRBD1 | CASSTRGTGGESDTQYF | TGTGCCAGCAGCACCCGAGGGACAGGGGGCGAGTCAGATACGCAGTATTTT
NA | TRBJ2-2 | TRBV6-5 | TRBD1 | CASSWDGQGTGELFF | TGTGCCAGCAGTTGGGACGGACAGGGGACCGGGGAGCTGTTTTTT
few | TRBJ1-2 | TRBV12-3/TRBV12-4 | TRBD1 | CASSSGQGLGYGYTF | TGTGCCAGCAGTTCGGGACAGGGCTTAGGCTATGGCTACACCTTC